This is a list of T cell receptor beta chains from one sample in a study of T cells in Graves' hyperthyroidism and ophthalmopathy. Each CDR3 protein is one row after TCRdb ran MiXCR on the multiplex PCR reads. This table has hundreds of thousands of distinct CDR3 sequences, 20% to 25% appearing once. Material for sequencing was blood. Receptor source: a man aged 25 to 45 with Graves' ophthalmopathy. The CDR3 runs from the conserved cysteine through the conserved F or W. Fields, in order: V gene, clone size, J gene, D gene, CDR3 DNA, CDR3 protein. D genes are given only for firm matches. For some rows the clone size is stated as once, few or many, or as a class when expanded; others skip it.

V: TRBV4-2; size: few; J: TRBJ2-7; D: .; DNA: TGTGCCAGCAGCCAAGATCGGGGCCCTACCTACGAGCAGTACTTC; CDR3: CASSQDRGPTYEQYF
V: TRBV11-3; size: many; J: TRBJ2-1; D: TRBD1; DNA: TGTGCCAGCAGCTTAGACCCCACGGGGACAGGATCTTATGGGTCCTACAATGAGCAGTTCTTC; CDR3: CASSLDPTGTGSYGSYNEQFF
V: TRBV4-1; size: few; J: TRBJ2-1; D: .; DNA: TGCGCCAGCAGCCAAGTCGACATGGGACTCCTCTACAATGAGCAGTTCTTC; CDR3: CASSQVDMGLLYNEQFF
V: TRBV12-5; size: .; J: TRBJ1-5; D: .; DNA: TGTGCTAGTGGTTCCCGACGGGCGGATCAGCCCCAGCATTTT; CDR3: CASGSRRADQPQHF
V: TRBV11-2; size: .; J: TRBJ2-7; D: .; DNA: .; CDR3: CASSFYICSVYRTGSYEQYF
V: TRBV30; size: .; J: TRBJ2-1; D: .; DNA: TGTGCCTGGAGTCCAGGGACCGGCCATAAGTTCTTC; CDR3: CAWSPGTGHKFF
V: TRBV29-1; size: .; J: TRBJ1-2; D: .; DNA: TGCAGCGTTGACCTAAAGCTGGGGATCTATGGCTACACCTTC; CDR3: CSVDLKLGIYGYTF
V: TRBV15; size: .; J: TRBJ2-1; D: .; DNA: TGTGCCACCAAGGGAAGTATCTCCTACAATGAGCAGTTCTTC; CDR3: CATKGSISYNEQFF
V: TRBV9; size: many; J: TRBJ2-1; D: TRBD2; DNA: TGTGCCAGCAGCGGGGGGACTAGCAGCAATGAGCAGTTCTTC; CDR3: CASSGGTSSNEQFF
V: TRBV6-2/TRBV6-3; size: .; J: TRBJ1-3; D: .; DNA: TGTGCCAGCAACCCCGGCTCCGGAAACACCATATATTTT; CDR3: CASNPGSGNTIYF
V: TRBV7-7; size: .; J: TRBJ2-3; D: .; DNA: TGTGCTAGCAGCCCCCTGGGTCCTAGCACAGATACGCAGTATTTT; CDR3: CASSPLGPSTDTQYF
V: TRBV12-3/TRBV12-4; size: few; J: TRBJ2-4; D: TRBD2; DNA: TGTGCCAGCAGTTTAGTATCGGGGGGCAAAAACATTCAGTACTTC; CDR3: CASSLVSGGKNIQYF
V: TRBV6-6; size: many; J: TRBJ2-7; D: .; DNA: TGTGCCAGCAGTTACGGGGCCAGGGATCGGTACGAGCAGTACTTC; CDR3: CASSYGARDRYEQYF
V: TRBV13; size: many; J: TRBJ2-3; D: TRBD2; DNA: TGTGCCAGCAGCTTATTCGGGAGGGCAAAGGGGGATACGCAGTATTTT; CDR3: CASSLFGRAKGDTQYF
V: TRBV5-1; size: many; J: TRBJ2-3; D: .; DNA: TGCGCCAGCAGCTTGTCTACAGGGATAGATACGCAGTATTTT; CDR3: CASSLSTGIDTQYF
V: TRBV20-1; size: few; J: TRBJ1-1; D: .; DNA: TGCAGTGCTAGAGATCCGAAGGGGAACACTGAAGCTTTCTTT; CDR3: CSARDPKGNTEAFF
V: TRBV18; size: many; J: TRBJ1-2; D: TRBD1; DNA: TGTGCCAGCTCACCAGCTGGACAGGACTATGGCTACACCTTC; CDR3: CASSPAGQDYGYTF
V: TRBV2; size: many; J: TRBJ2-7; D: .; DNA: TGTGCCAGCAGTGAAGATATCGAGCAGTACTTC; CDR3: CASSEDIEQYF
V: TRBV28; size: few; J: TRBJ2-3; D: TRBD2; DNA: TGTGCCAGCAGCGGCCCCGGGAGGCCAGATACGCAGTATTTT; CDR3: CASSGPGRPDTQYF
V: TRBV6-1; size: many; J: TRBJ2-1; D: TRBD2; DNA: TGTGCCAGCAACCTCCCGACTAGCGACTACAATGAGCAGTTCTTC; CDR3: CASNLPTSDYNEQFF
V: TRBV20-1; size: few; J: TRBJ2-7; D: TRBD1; DNA: TGCAGTGCCACGGACAGGGGGACAGAGCAGTACTTC; CDR3: CSATDRGTEQYF
V: TRBV2; size: .; J: TRBJ2-5; D: .; DNA: TGTGCCAGCAGTGACCGGAATTGGTACCAAGAGACCCAGTACTTC; CDR3: CASSDRNWYQETQYF
V: TRBV5-1; size: .; J: TRBJ2-1; D: .; DNA: TGCGCCAGCAGTCCGGGAACCCGATACAATGAGCAGTTCTTC; CDR3: CASSPGTRYNEQFF
V: TRBV6-5; size: .; J: TRBJ1-1; D: .; DNA: TGTGCCAGCAGTTCGAGAAGGGGTGAAGCTTTCTTT; CDR3: CASSSRRGEAFF
V: TRBV30; size: .; J: TRBJ2-1; D: TRBD2; DNA: TGTGCCTGGAGTGTACGTATTAGCGGGAGCACATTGGGGATTGAGCAGTTCTTC; CDR3: CAWSVRISGSTLGIEQFF
V: TRBV30; size: .; J: TRBJ1-2; D: .; DNA: TGTGCCTGCACCTCCGGGCTGGGTCCCTATGGCTACACCTTC; CDR3: CACTSGLGPYGYTF
V: TRBV28; size: many; J: TRBJ2-1; D: TRBD2; DNA: TGTGCCAGCAGTACACCAGGGACTAGCGGGAGGTATGAGCAGTTCTTC; CDR3: CASSTPGTSGRYEQFF
V: TRBV19; size: once; J: TRBJ2-7; D: TRBD1; DNA: TGTGCCAGTAGTTACGGTAGGGGGCTTCGGGAGCAGTACTTC; CDR3: CASSYGRGLREQYF
V: TRBV7-9; size: .; J: TRBJ2-5; D: TRBD2; DNA: TGTGCCAGCAGCTTAGCCCCCGGACTAGCGGGAGGGTATGAGACCCAGTACTTC; CDR3: CASSLAPGLAGGYETQYF
V: TRBV3-1; size: many; J: TRBJ2-4; D: .; DNA: TGTGCCAGCAGCCAAGGTGACAGTCGCAACATTCAGTACTTC; CDR3: CASSQGDSRNIQYF
V: TRBV5-1; size: few; J: TRBJ2-5; D: .; DNA: TGCGCCAGCAGCCCAAACAGACTACAAGAGACCCAGTACTTC; CDR3: CASSPNRLQETQYF
V: TRBV7-6; size: many; J: TRBJ2-1; D: .; DNA: TGTGCCAGCAGCTCCCGTATGAGGTCCAATGAGCAGTTCTTC; CDR3: CASSSRMRSNEQFF
V: TRBV12-3/TRBV12-4; size: few; J: TRBJ2-1; D: .; DNA: TGTGCCAGCAGCAGACGCCGGGACTATGAGCAGTTCTTC; CDR3: CASSRRRDYEQFF
V: TRBV2; size: many; J: TRBJ1-5; D: TRBD1; DNA: TGTGCCAGCAGAGCTACCGACTTTCGGACAGGCCAGCATTTT; CDR3: CASRATDFRTGQHF
V: TRBV11-2; size: .; J: TRBJ2-7; D: .; DNA: TGTGCCAGCAGCTCCGAAGCGACACAGGGAACCTACGAGCAGTACTTC; CDR3: CASSSEATQGTYEQYF
V: TRBV7-9; size: few; J: TRBJ2-3; D: .; DNA: TGTGCCAGCAGCACCGGGTCGGGCGGGGCGCCCACAGATACGCAGTATTTT; CDR3: CASSTGSGGAPTDTQYF
V: TRBV7-8; size: .; J: TRBJ2-7; D: .; DNA: TGTGCCAGCAGCTCAACGTCTGAGGGCGAACTGCCCTCCTACGAGCAGTACTTC; CDR3: CASSSTSEGELPSYEQYF
V: TRBV12-3/TRBV12-4; size: many; J: TRBJ2-3; D: .; DNA: TGTGCCAGCAGTTACCTAGGAGGCCTAAGCACAGATACGCAGTATTTT; CDR3: CASSYLGGLSTDTQYF